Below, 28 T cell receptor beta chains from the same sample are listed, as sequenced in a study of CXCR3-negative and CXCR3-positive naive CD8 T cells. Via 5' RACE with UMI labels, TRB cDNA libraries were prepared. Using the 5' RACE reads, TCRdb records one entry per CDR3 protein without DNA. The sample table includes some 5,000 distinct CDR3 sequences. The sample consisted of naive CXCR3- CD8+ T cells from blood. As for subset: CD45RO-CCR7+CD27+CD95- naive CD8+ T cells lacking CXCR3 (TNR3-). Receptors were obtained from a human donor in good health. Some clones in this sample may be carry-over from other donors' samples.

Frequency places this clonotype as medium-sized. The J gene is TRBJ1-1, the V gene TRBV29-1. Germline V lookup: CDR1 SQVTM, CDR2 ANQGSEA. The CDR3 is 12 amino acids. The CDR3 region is CSVEPGNTEAFF.

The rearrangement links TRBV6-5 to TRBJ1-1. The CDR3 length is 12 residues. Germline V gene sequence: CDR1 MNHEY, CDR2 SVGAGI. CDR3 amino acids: CASRGQNTEAFF.

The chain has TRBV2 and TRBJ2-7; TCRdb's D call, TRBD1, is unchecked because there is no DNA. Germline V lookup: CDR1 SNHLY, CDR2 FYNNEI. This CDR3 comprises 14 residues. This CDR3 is CASSDPQGSYEQYF. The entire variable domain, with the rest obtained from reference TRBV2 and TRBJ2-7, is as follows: EPEVTQTPSHQVTQMGQEVILRCVPISNHLYFYWYRQILGQKVEFLVSFYNNEISEKSEIFDDQFSVERPDGSNFTLKIRSTKLEDSAMYFCASSDPQGSYEQYFGPGTRLTVT.

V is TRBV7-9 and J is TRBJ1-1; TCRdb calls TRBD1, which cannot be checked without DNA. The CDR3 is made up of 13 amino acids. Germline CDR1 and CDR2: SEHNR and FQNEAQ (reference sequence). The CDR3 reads CASSFTGPPEAFF.

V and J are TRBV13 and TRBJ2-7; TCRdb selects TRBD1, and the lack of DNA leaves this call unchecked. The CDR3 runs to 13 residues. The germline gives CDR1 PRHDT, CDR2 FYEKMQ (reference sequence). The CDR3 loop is CASSPTGEYEQYF.

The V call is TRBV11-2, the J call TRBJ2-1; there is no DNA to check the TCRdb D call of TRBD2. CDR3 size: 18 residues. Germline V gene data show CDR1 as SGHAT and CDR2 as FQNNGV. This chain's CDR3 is CASSLRIQRGGLVNEQFF.

The CDR3 here is CASRDGNYGYTF. This chain uses TRBV6-1 with TRBJ1-2. The CDR3 consists of 12 residues. CDR1 MNHNS and CDR2 SASEGT come from the germline V gene.

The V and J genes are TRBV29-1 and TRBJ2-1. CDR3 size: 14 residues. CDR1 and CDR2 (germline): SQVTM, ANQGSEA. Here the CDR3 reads CSVSGRQTYNEQFF.

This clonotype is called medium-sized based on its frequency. CDR3 amino acids: CASSYSTSGGTDTQYF. This rearrangement joins TRBV6-5 to TRBJ2-3; with no DNA, the TCRdb D assignment of TRBD2 cannot be verified. This CDR3 has 16 amino acids. Germline assignment: CDR1 MNHEY and CDR2 SVGAGI.

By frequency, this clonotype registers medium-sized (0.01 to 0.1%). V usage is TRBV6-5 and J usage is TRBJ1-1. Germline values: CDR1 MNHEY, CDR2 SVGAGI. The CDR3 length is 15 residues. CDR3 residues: CASSYAEGTNTEAFF.

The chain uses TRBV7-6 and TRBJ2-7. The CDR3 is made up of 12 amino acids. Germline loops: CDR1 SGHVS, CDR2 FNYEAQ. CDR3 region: CASSLANYEQYF.

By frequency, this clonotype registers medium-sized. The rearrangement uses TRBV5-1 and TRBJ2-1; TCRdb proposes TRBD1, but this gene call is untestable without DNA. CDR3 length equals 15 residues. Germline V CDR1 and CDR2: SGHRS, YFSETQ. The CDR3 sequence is CASRPGTGVFNEQFF.

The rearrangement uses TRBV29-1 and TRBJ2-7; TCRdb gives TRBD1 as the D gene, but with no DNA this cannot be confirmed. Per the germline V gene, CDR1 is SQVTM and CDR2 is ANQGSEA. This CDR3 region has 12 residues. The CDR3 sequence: CSVRRGPYEQYF.

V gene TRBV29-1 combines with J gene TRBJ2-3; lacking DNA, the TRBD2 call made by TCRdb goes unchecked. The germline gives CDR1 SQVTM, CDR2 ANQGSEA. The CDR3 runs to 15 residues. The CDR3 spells CSVERSGAPKYTQYF.

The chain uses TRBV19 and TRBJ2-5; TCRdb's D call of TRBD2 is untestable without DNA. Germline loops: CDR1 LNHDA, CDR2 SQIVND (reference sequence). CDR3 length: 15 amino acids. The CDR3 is CASSITGTTKETQYF.

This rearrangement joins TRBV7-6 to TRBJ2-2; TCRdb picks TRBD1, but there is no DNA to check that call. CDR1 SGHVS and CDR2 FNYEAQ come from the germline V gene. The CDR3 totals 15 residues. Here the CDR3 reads CASSSGHMNTGELFF.

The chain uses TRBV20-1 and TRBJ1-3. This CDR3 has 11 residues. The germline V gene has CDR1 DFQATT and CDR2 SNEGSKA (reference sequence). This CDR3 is CSAPLGNTIYF.

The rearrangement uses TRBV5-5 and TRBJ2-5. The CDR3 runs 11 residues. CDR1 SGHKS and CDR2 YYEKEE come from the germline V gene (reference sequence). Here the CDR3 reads CASSIEETQYF.

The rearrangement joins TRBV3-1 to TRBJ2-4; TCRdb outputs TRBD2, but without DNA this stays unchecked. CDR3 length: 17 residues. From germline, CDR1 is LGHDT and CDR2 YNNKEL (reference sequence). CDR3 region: CASSRPGLALAKNIQYF.

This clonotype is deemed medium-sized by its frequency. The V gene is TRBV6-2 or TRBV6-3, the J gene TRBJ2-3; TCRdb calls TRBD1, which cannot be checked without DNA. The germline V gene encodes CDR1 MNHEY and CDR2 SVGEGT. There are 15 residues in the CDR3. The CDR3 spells CASTPISRTTDTQYF.

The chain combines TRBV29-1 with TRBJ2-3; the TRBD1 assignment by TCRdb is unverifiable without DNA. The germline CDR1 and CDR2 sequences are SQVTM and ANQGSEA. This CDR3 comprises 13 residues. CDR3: CSAVDRGHDTQYF.

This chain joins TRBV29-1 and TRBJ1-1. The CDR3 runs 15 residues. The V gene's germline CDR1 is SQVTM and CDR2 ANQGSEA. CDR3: CSAGPANDVNTEAFF. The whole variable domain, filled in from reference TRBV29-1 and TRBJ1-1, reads SAVISQKPSRDICQRGTSLTIQCQVDSQVTMMFWYRQQPGQSLTLIATANQGSEATYESGFVIDKFPISRPNLTFSTLTVSNMSPEDSSIYLCSAGPANDVNTEAFFGQGTRLTVV.

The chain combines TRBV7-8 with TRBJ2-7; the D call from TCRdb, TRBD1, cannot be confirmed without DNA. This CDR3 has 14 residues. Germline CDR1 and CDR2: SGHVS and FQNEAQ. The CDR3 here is CASSSPGTSYEQYF.

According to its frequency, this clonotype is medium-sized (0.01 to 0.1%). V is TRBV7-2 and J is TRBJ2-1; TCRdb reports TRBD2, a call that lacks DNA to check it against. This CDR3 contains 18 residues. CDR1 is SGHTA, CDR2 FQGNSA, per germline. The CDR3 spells CASSFRTSGGANYNEQFF.

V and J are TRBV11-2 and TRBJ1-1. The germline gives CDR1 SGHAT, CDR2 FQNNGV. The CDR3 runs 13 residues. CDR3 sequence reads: CASRDSVNTEAFF.

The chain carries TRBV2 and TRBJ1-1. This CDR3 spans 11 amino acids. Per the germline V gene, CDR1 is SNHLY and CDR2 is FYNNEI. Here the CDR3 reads CASSGAAAAFF.

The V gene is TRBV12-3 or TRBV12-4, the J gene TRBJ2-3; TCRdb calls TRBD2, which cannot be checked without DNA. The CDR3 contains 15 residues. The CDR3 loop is CASKISGGSTDTQYF.

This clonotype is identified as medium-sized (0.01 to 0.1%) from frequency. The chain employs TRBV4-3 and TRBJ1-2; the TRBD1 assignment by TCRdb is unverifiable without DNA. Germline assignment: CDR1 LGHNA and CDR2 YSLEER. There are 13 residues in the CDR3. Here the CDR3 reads CASRPGINYGYTF.